This paragraph covers one T cell receptor (beta chain) sequence. This clonotype was seen at least ten times. This clone's antigen is unknown. It has no much larger one-base neighbor in the sample; base qualities were not kept. Unsorted PBMC libraries were generated from 2 million PBMCs stored in RNAlater at -80 °C until RNA extraction. The multiple sclerosis patients were enrolled in a US clinical protocol that used magnetic resonance imaging to evaluate disease progression. Peripheral blood was subjected to Ficoll-Hypaque density gradient centrifugation to isolate PBMCs, which were then cryopreserved in liquid nitrogen. These data belong to a study of neurological immune-mediated disorders (dated by TCRdb to between 2018 and 2020). Notes on the research overall: Among the roughly 35 multiple sclerosis patients, approximately 30 had relapsing-remitting MS and 3 had secondary progressive MS. Peripheral blood TCR-beta repertoires from HTLV-I-associated myelopathy (HAM/TSP) patients, multiple sclerosis patients and healthy controls were compared by UMI-based sequencing. The approximately 100 TCR-beta libraries included longitudinal samples, technical triplicates and paired sorted CD4+ and CD8+ T-cell subsets alongside PBMC samples. Of the 68 subjects in the cohort, about 14 were HAM/TSP patients, about 34 were multiple sclerosis patients, and approximately 20 were healthy controls.

To synthesize cDNA, template-switch 5'RACE was performed with a primer carrying a 10-nucleotide random unique molecular identifier so that each TCR transcript was tagged. Each sequencing run produced over 160 million TCR-beta sequences covering 15-18 subjects. The RNeasy kit was used for extraction of total RNA. The KAPA Real-time Library Amplification kit was used to amplify TCR-beta VDJ regions with primers for the TCR constant region and the 5'RACE anchor. A first PCR added sample indexes and Illumina adaptors, after which a second PCR increased the library yield. After Ampure bead purification, the TCR product of roughly 650 bp was size-selected on a 2% E-gel SizeSelection system. Before pooling, library quality was checked on a Bioanalyzer, concentration was measured with Qubit, and libraries were quantified with the Kapa Library Quantification kit. Libraries were sequenced paired-end 2 x 150 bp on an Illumina HiSeq 2500. To increase sequence diversity, roughly 24-32% phiX was spiked into each library pool. Per the authors' processing: The quality-filtered reads were processed with the UMI-based MiGEC pipeline, whose error correction step removed more than 80% of the raw TCR sequences. IMGT germline references were used for aligning VDJ genes, and each clonotype was defined as a unique CDR3 amino acid sequence together with its V-J genes. VDJtools evaluated clonal expansion, Shannon diversity and CDR3 relatedness (CalcPairwiseDistances, ClusterSamples); CLCbio workbench built phylogenetic trees. Expanded clones were defined as having at least 8 unique UMIs, based on coefficient-of-variation modelling across technical triplicates. TCRdb ran its own pipeline on the public reads, namely fastp trimming at Q25 and MiXCR clone calling, and kept in-frame beta chains. Each record represents a unique CDR3 protein, reported with the most common genes and DNA among its rows. These V and J calls are TCRdb output, not the study's own analysis. In all, the sample holds under 90,000 distinct CDR3 sequences, and roughly 3.2% of those were seen once. The ten largest clones add up to approximately 3% of the sample.

Study-level results and caveats: In a phylogenetic analysis, the repertoires of 18 out of 34 MS patients fell into a single cluster of related CDR3 sequences, pointing to a possible signature at the repertoire level. No association of the MS cluster with clinical or MRI features was observed, and the need for larger cohorts was stated by the authors. The highest TCR clonal expansion was observed in HAM/TSP patients, whereas the lowest was observed in MS patients, even when compared with healthy controls. No identical CDR3 amino acid sequences were shared among expanded clones across subjects, suggesting private TCR-beta repertoires in all groups.

The CDR3 covers 13 residues, taking in both the cysteine and the phenylalanine. CDR3 DNA is the only sequence kept; it has 39 bases, read in frame from the first base. Between the V and J ends, shortened by 2 bases and 1 base respectively, the junction contains 8 bases. Sequences DFQATT (CDR1) and SNEGSKA (CDR2) are obtained from the germline V gene (reference sequence). Recombination connected TRBV20-1 to TRBJ1-1; the D gene is not confidently resolved. This TCR was recovered from a woman in her forties or fifties with multiple sclerosis. Material: PBMCs. The sequenced DNA is TGCAGTGCTAGAATCGGAGGGAACACTGAAGCTTTCTTT. The resulting protein is CSARIGGNTEAFF.